This T cell receptor (beta chain) was observed in a study of beta chain features in type 1 diabetes. Study-level background: About 98,000,000 sorted cells were examined across all samples. General study results and limits: Highly expressing activated T cells could be over-counted with a cDNA template. TCRB CDR3s were moderately but significantly shorter in Type 1 diabetes patients in all four CD4+ subsets.

CDR1 is KGHSH, CDR2 LQKENI, per germline. The CDR3 contains 14 residues. V was clipped by 2 bases and J by 5 bases; unmatched bases: 4. TCRB transcripts that were expressed got sequenced, as all of the isolated RNA had been reverse transcribed. Profiling relied on immunoSEQ multiplex PCR, and the TCRdb table lists in-frame clones only, not all of them. The sample lists around 320,000 clones, less than 15% occurring once. As concerns this clone: Its specificity is not known.

It was via CD45RO/CCR7/CD25/CD127/CD95/CD27 that CD4+ naive, central memory, regulatory and stem cell-like memory cells were sorted. The sequenced sample consisted of central memory CD4+ T cells from blood. The clonotype was recovered from a man between 25 and 39 years old in good health. The V and J genes are TRBV18 and TRBJ2-5; 8 bases are shared with TRBD2. CDR3 amino acids: CASSPSGGSETQYF. CDR3 in DNA: TGTGCCAGCTCACCAAGCGGGGGATCCGAGACCCAGTACTTC.